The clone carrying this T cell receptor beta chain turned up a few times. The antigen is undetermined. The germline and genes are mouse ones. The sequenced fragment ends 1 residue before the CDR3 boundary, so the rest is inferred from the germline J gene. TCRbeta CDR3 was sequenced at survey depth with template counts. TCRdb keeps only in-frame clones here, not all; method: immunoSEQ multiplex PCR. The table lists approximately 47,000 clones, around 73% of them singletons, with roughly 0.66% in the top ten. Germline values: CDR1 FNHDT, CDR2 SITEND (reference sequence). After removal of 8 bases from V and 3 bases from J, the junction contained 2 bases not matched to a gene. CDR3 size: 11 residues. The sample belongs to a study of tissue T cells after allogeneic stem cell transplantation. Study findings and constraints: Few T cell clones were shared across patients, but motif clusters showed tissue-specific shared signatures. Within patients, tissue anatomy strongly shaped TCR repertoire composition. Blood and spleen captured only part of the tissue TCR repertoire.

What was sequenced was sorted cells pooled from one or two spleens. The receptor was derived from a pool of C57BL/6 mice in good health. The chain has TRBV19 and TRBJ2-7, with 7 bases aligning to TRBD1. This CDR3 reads CARAGGYEQYF. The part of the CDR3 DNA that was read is TGTGCCAGGGCAGGGGGCTATGAACAGTAC.